Listed below are T cell receptor beta chains from one sample, sequenced in a study of beta chain features in type 1 diabetes. The repertoire was sequenced with immunoSEQ multiplex PCR; TCRdb's copy has only in-frame clones and lacks some. The sample has under 800,000 clones, 15% seen once. Sample: naive CD4+ T cells from blood. Receptors originate from a young man in good health. The CDR3 runs from the conserved cysteine through the conserved F or W. Fields, in order: V gene, J gene, D gene, clone size, CDR3 protein, CDR3 DNA. A D gene is named only where the DNA matches it firmly. Only some rows state a clone size, as once, few, many or a class for expanded clones.

V gene: TRBV30; J gene: TRBJ2-1; D gene: TRBD1; clone size: few; CDR3 protein: CAGGQGSEQFF; CDR3 DNA: TGTGCCGGGGGACAGGGCAGTGAGCAGTTCTTC
V gene: TRBV7-3; J gene: TRBJ2-2; D gene: NA; clone size: NA; CDR3 protein: CASSFRVWTGELFF; CDR3 DNA: TGTGCCAGCAGCTTCAGAGTATGGACCGGGGAGCTGTTTTTT
V gene: TRBV11-1; J gene: TRBJ1-6; D gene: NA; clone size: NA; CDR3 protein: CASSLVLGTSYNSPLHF; CDR3 DNA: TGTGCCAGCAGCTTAGTGCTGGGGACATCCTATAATTCACCCCTCCACTTT
V gene: TRBV27; J gene: TRBJ2-6; D gene: NA; clone size: NA; CDR3 protein: CASSLYWSGSGANVLTF; CDR3 DNA: TGTGCCAGCAGTTTATATTGGAGCGGCTCTGGGGCCAACGTCCTGACTTTC
V gene: TRBV4-1; J gene: TRBJ1-4; D gene: TRBD1; clone size: few; CDR3 protein: CASSQGKGTDHGKLFF; CDR3 DNA: TGCGCCAGCAGCCAAGGGAAGGGGACAGACCACGGAAAACTGTTTTTT
V gene: TRBV5-4; J gene: TRBJ2-6; D gene: TRBD1; clone size: NA; CDR3 protein: CASSLGTGGIAGANVLTF; CDR3 DNA: TGTGCCAGCAGCTTGGGGACAGGGGGGATTGCTGGGGCCAACGTCCTGACTTTC
V gene: TRBV5-1; J gene: TRBJ1-2; D gene: NA; clone size: NA; CDR3 protein: CASSFPDRVASNGYTF; CDR3 DNA: TGCGCCAGCAGCTTTCCGGACCGTGTGGCATCAAATGGCTACACCTTC
V gene: TRBV29-1; J gene: TRBJ1-5; D gene: NA; clone size: few; CDR3 protein: CSILPGRNQPQHF; CDR3 DNA: TGCAGCATTCTCCCCGGGCGCAATCAGCCCCAGCATTTT
V gene: TRBV7-2; J gene: TRBJ1-1; D gene: NA; clone size: few; CDR3 protein: CASSTFMNTEAFF; CDR3 DNA: TGTGCCAGCAGCACCTTCATGAACACTGAAGCTTTCTTT
V gene: TRBV7-8; J gene: TRBJ1-6; D gene: NA; clone size: few; CDR3 protein: CASSYGSPTLEVALHF; CDR3 DNA: TGTGCCAGCAGCTACGGGTCTCCCACGCTCGAAGTGGCCCTCCACTTT
V gene: TRBV7-3; J gene: TRBJ2-5; D gene: TRBD2; clone size: few; CDR3 protein: CASSLSAGGRGAQYF; CDR3 DNA: TGTGCCAGCAGCTTATCGGCGGGAGGCCGGGGGGCCCAGTACTTC
V gene: TRBV27; J gene: TRBJ1-5; D gene: TRBD1; clone size: NA; CDR3 protein: CASSPDRAGQPQHF; CDR3 DNA: TGTGCCAGCAGTCCAGACAGGGCTGGTCAGCCCCAGCATTTT
V gene: TRBV28; J gene: TRBJ2-7; D gene: TRBD1; clone size: few; CDR3 protein: CASVKTGLSYEQYF; CDR3 DNA: TGTGCCAGCGTGAAGACAGGGCTGTCCTACGAGCAGTACTTC
V gene: TRBV14; J gene: TRBJ1-2; D gene: NA; clone size: few; CDR3 protein: CASSPPGQNYGYTF; CDR3 DNA: TGTGCCAGCAGCCCCCCGGGACAAAACTATGGCTACACCTTC
V gene: TRBV5-1; J gene: TRBJ2-2; D gene: NA; clone size: few; CDR3 protein: CASSLDNTGELFF; CDR3 DNA: TGCGCCAGCAGCTTGGATAACACCGGGGAGCTGTTTTTT
V gene: TRBV9; J gene: TRBJ2-7; D gene: NA; clone size: NA; CDR3 protein: CASSVATTGEQYF; CDR3 DNA: TGTGCCAGCAGCGTAGCTACGACAGGCGAGCAGTACTTC
V gene: TRBV6-1; J gene: TRBJ2-7; D gene: NA; clone size: NA; CDR3 protein: CASRRGAYEQYF; CDR3 DNA: TGTGCCAGCCGCCGAGGGGCCTACGAGCAGTACTTC
V gene: TRBV7-2; J gene: TRBJ1-5; D gene: NA; clone size: NA; CDR3 protein: CASTLQGWQPQHF; CDR3 DNA: TGTGCCAGCACCCTACAGGGCTGGCAGCCCCAGCATTTT
V gene: TRBV6-5; J gene: TRBJ1-1; D gene: NA; clone size: NA; CDR3 protein: CASSSPPGNTEAFF; CDR3 DNA: TGTGCCAGCAGTTCCCCGCCGGGGAACACTGAAGCTTTCTTT
V gene: TRBV28; J gene: TRBJ2-7; D gene: NA; clone size: few; CDR3 protein: CASRTGGTGIYEQYF; CDR3 DNA: TGTGCCAGCCGAACTGGCGGAACCGGAATCTACGAGCAGTACTTC
V gene: TRBV6-6; J gene: TRBJ2-5; D gene: NA; clone size: few; CDR3 protein: CASSSTQTQETQYF; CDR3 DNA: TGTGCCAGCAGTTCGACTCAAACCCAAGAGACCCAGTACTTC
V gene: TRBV7-9; J gene: TRBJ1-1; D gene: NA; clone size: few; CDR3 protein: CASSLAWRNTEAFF; CDR3 DNA: TGTGCCAGCAGCTTAGCTTGGCGAAACACTGAAGCTTTCTTT
V gene: TRBV18; J gene: TRBJ2-7; D gene: NA; clone size: NA; CDR3 protein: CASSPDGPYEQYF; CDR3 DNA: TGTGCCAGCTCACCAGACGGACCCTACGAGCAGTACTTC
V gene: TRBV6-1; J gene: TRBJ2-5; D gene: TRBD2; clone size: few; CDR3 protein: CASTPGRGQETQYF; CDR3 DNA: TGTGCCAGCACCCCTGGGAGGGGCCAAGAGACCCAGTACTTC
V gene: TRBV25-1; J gene: TRBJ1-1; D gene: TRBD1; clone size: NA; CDR3 protein: CASRTGGETEAFF; CDR3 DNA: TGTGCCAGCAGGACAGGGGGAGAGACTGAAGCTTTCTTT
V gene: TRBV4-1; J gene: TRBJ2-5; D gene: TRBD1; clone size: few; CDR3 protein: CASSQDGVGTGGFETQYF; CDR3 DNA: TGCGCCAGCAGCCAAGATGGAGTCGGGACAGGGGGTTTCGAGACCCAGTACTTC
V gene: TRBV23-1; J gene: TRBJ1-1; D gene: NA; clone size: NA; CDR3 protein: CASSPGAGGPAFF; CDR3 DNA: TGCGCCAGCAGTCCAGGAGCCGGGGGGCCAGCTTTCTTT
V gene: TRBV5-1; J gene: TRBJ1-5; D gene: NA; clone size: few; CDR3 protein: CASSLGQSNQPQHF; CDR3 DNA: TGCGCCAGCAGCTTGGGACAGTCCAATCAGCCCCAGCATTTT
V gene: TRBV5-6; J gene: TRBJ1-1; D gene: NA; clone size: NA; CDR3 protein: CASSLAPGRNTEAFF; CDR3 DNA: TGTGCCAGCAGCTTGGCTCCGGGACGAAACACTGAAGCTTTCTTT
V gene: TRBV10-3; J gene: TRBJ2-5; D gene: NA; clone size: NA; CDR3 protein: CDIKGREGLETQYF; CDR3 DNA: TGTGACATCAAGGGCAGGGAAGGTTTAGAGACCCAGTACTTC
V gene: TRBV6-5; J gene: TRBJ2-5; D gene: TRBD2; clone size: few; CDR3 protein: CASSYRGRETQYF; CDR3 DNA: TGTGCCAGCAGTTACCGCGGGAGGGAGACCCAGTACTTC
V gene: TRBV5-1; J gene: TRBJ2-7; D gene: TRBD1; clone size: few; CDR3 protein: CASSLNRGEQYF; CDR3 DNA: TGCGCCAGCAGCTTGAACAGGGGCGAGCAGTACTTC
V gene: TRBV4-1; J gene: TRBJ1-3; D gene: NA; clone size: NA; CDR3 protein: CASSQIQGTGNTIYF; CDR3 DNA: TGCGCCAGCAGCCAAATACAGGGAACTGGAAACACCATATATTTT
V gene: TRBV4-3; J gene: TRBJ1-2; D gene: NA; clone size: NA; CDR3 protein: CASSQVGSYLRGYTF; CDR3 DNA: TGCGCCAGCAGCCAAGTTGGAAGCTACCTCCGTGGCTACACCTTC
V gene: TRBV7-3; J gene: TRBJ1-1; D gene: TRBD1; clone size: few; CDR3 protein: CASSPRTGRMNTEAFF; CDR3 DNA: TGTGCCAGCAGCCCCCGGACAGGGCGCATGAACACTGAAGCTTTCTTT
V gene: TRBV6-5; J gene: TRBJ2-7; D gene: NA; clone size: NA; CDR3 protein: CASTAQGYEQYF; CDR3 DNA: TGTGCCAGCACCGCGCAAGGCTACGAGCAGTACTTC
V gene: TRBV27; J gene: TRBJ1-2; D gene: TRBD1; clone size: few; CDR3 protein: CASRPTGGGYGYTF; CDR3 DNA: TGTGCCAGCAGGCCCACAGGGGGGGGCTATGGCTACACCTTC
V gene: TRBV9; J gene: TRBJ2-5; D gene: NA; clone size: few; CDR3 protein: CASSVARGGETQYF; CDR3 DNA: TGTGCCAGCAGCGTAGCGAGGGGCGGCGAGACCCAGTACTTC
V gene: TRBV28; J gene: TRBJ2-7; D gene: TRBD1; clone size: NA; CDR3 protein: CASSWGDRGLVEQYF; CDR3 DNA: TGTGCCAGCAGTTGGGGGGACAGGGGGCTCGTCGAGCAGTACTTC
V gene: TRBV27; J gene: TRBJ1-5; D gene: NA; clone size: NA; CDR3 protein: CASSYTISQGGNQPQHF; CDR3 DNA: TGTGCCAGCAGTTACACAATATCACAGGGTGGGAATCAGCCCCAGCATTTT
V gene: TRBV4-1; J gene: TRBJ2-3; D gene: NA; clone size: NA; CDR3 protein: CASSYLSSTDTQYF; CDR3 DNA: TGCGCCAGCAGCTACCTATCTAGCACAGATACGCAGTATTTT
V gene: TRBV5-4; J gene: TRBJ1-1; D gene: NA; clone size: few; CDR3 protein: CASSLQSNTEAFF; CDR3 DNA: TGTGCCAGCAGCTTACAAAGTAACACTGAAGCTTTCTTT
V gene: TRBV18; J gene: TRBJ2-7; D gene: NA; clone size: NA; CDR3 protein: CASSLTRLATYEQYF; CDR3 DNA: TGTGCCAGCTCACTCACGAGACTGGCAACCTACGAGCAGTACTTC
V gene: TRBV4-2; J gene: TRBJ1-1; D gene: NA; clone size: few; CDR3 protein: CASSLVNQGNTEAFF; CDR3 DNA: TGTGCCAGCAGCCTAGTAAATCAGGGGAACACTGAAGCTTTCTTT
V gene: TRBV11-2; J gene: TRBJ2-1; D gene: NA; clone size: NA; CDR3 protein: CASSLGRGTENEQFF; CDR3 DNA: TGTGCCAGCAGCTTAGGCAGGGGGACTGAGAATGAGCAGTTCTTC
V gene: TRBV2; J gene: TRBJ1-2; D gene: NA; clone size: few; CDR3 protein: CASPRSPNYGYTF; CDR3 DNA: TGTGCCAGCCCACGATCGCCTAACTATGGCTACACCTTC
V gene: TRBV25-1; J gene: TRBJ2-7; D gene: NA; clone size: NA; CDR3 protein: CASSASGRNYEQYF; CDR3 DNA: TGTGCCAGCAGTGCTTCGGGACGCAACTACGAGCAGTACTTC
V gene: TRBV4-3; J gene: TRBJ2-2; D gene: TRBD1; clone size: once; CDR3 protein: CASSPTGYTGELFF; CDR3 DNA: TGCGCCAGCAGCCCGACAGGGTACACCGGGGAGCTGTTTTTT
V gene: TRBV5-1; J gene: TRBJ2-1; D gene: TRBD2; clone size: NA; CDR3 protein: CASSDGTSPNEQFF; CDR3 DNA: TGCGCCAGCAGCGACGGGACTAGCCCCAATGAGCAGTTCTTC
V gene: TRBV28; J gene: TRBJ1-1; D gene: TRBD1; clone size: NA; CDR3 protein: CASSIPLPGTGGTEAFF; CDR3 DNA: TGTGCCAGCAGTATTCCTCTCCCCGGGACAGGAGGTACTGAAGCTTTCTTT
V gene: TRBV9; J gene: TRBJ2-7; D gene: TRBD1; clone size: few; CDR3 protein: CASSVDEGARNEQYF; CDR3 DNA: TGTGCCAGCAGCGTAGATGAGGGGGCAAGGAACGAGCAGTACTTC
V gene: TRBV6-1; J gene: TRBJ1-5; D gene: NA; clone size: few; CDR3 protein: CASSEGYSNQPQHF; CDR3 DNA: TGTGCCAGCAGTGAAGGGTATAGCAATCAGCCCCAGCATTTT
V gene: TRBV7-6; J gene: TRBJ2-3; D gene: NA; clone size: NA; CDR3 protein: CASSLASPTQYF; CDR3 DNA: TGTGCCAGCAGCTTGGCTAGCCCTACGCAGTATTTT
V gene: TRBV21-1; J gene: TRBJ2-3; D gene: NA; clone size: many; CDR3 protein: CAMRHFWATQYF; CDR3 DNA: TGTGCCATGCGGCACTTCTGGGCAACGCAGTATTTT